This entry is about one TCR beta chain. Its target is unknown. These data come from a study of cytomegalovirus exposure and HLA in healthy donors. Points from the study as a whole: Across donors, most TCRs were seen rarely, yet some public ones were widespread. A few chains linked to CMV were shown in vitro to be specific for CMV antigens.

Germline V lookup: CDR1 SGHAT, CDR2 FQNNGV. V was trimmed by 7 bases and J by 2 bases, leaving 11 bases between them. The length of the CDR3 is 13 residues. Profiled with immunoSEQ multiplex PCR; TCRdb holds only in-frame clones, not every one. Of about 150,000 clones in the sample, around 84% were seen once. The source is a human donor in good health. The sequenced sample was PBMCs. The J gene is TRBJ1-2, the V gene TRBV11-2; weak D call: TRBD1 (6 bases). In DNA form, the CDR3 reads TGTGCCAGCAAAGATGGACAGAACTATGGCTACACCTTC. This sequence encodes CASKDGQNYGYTF.